This is a list of T cell receptor beta chains from one sample in a study of T cell changes during pregnancy in multiple sclerosis. Clones were read by immunoSEQ multiplex PCR, and TCRdb kept only the in-frame ones, dropping some. Here the sample spans 55,000 to 70,000 clones, 85% to 95% being singletons. Sequencing used CD4+ T cells from peripheral blood mononuclear cells, obtained after pregnancy. The receptors shown here come from a female donor with multiple sclerosis, enrolled in a pregnancy study. Both conserved end residues are trimmed from each CDR3. The order of the fields is J gene, V gene, CDR3 protein.

TRBJ2-1	TRBV30	AWGLRGNEQF
TRBJ2-7	TRBV18	ASSRQGNDEQY
TRBJ1-1	TRBV6-1	ASSHQGRTTEAF
TRBJ2-3	TRBV5-6	ASSPPGLAGWDTQY
TRBJ1-1	TRBV7-6	ASRRTANTEAF
TRBJ2-1	TRBV29-1	SVGLAGGLNEQF
TRBJ2-7	TRBV4-1	ASSQDLTSKQY
TRBJ2-1	TRBV19	ARKWGPGTGADFYNEQF
TRBJ2-3	TRBV5-1	ASSLRLAGGRTDTQY
TRBJ1-1	TRBV28	ASSLSGTLGTEAF
TRBJ2-1	TRBV5-6	ASRMTGYNEQF
TRBJ1-2	TRBV9	ASSSAGGLDYGYT
TRBJ2-1	TRBV9	ATSREF
TRBJ2-1	TRBV7-6	ASSLPPGGSYNEQF
TRBJ1-4	TRBV27	ASSRSGTGNEKLF
TRBJ2-3	TRBV28	ASSSGGGSADTQY
TRBJ2-3	TRBV7-3	ASSPLAGGLSDTQY
TRBJ1-5	TRBV6-5	ASSYRGPDQPQH
TRBJ2-2	TRBV6-5	ASSYVGPAGAGELF
TRBJ2-5	TRBV19	ASSIMGQGETQY
TRBJ1-6	TRBV5-4	ASSLSGQLNSPLH
TRBJ1-1	TRBV6-1	ASSDGITEAF
TRBJ1-4	TRBV7-9	ASSLNRATNEKLF
TRBJ2-1	TRBV18	ASSPGQDEQF
TRBJ2-5	TRBV7-2	ASSPRVRETQY
TRBJ1-4	TRBV11-2	ASSLGQGARNEKLF
TRBJ2-1	TRBV5-6	ASSLRLAVYNEQF
TRBJ1-4	TRBV19	ASSIWPTNEKLF
TRBJ1-1	TRBV10-3	AVTTGTGGAGNTEAF
TRBJ2-1	TRBV6-4	VFDRGSGDEQF
TRBJ1-2	TRBV5-1	ASKAGGTGDGYT
TRBJ1-6	TRBV7-9	ASSLASGTGGSNSPLH
TRBJ1-2	TRBV6-1	ASLTRASNYGYT
TRBJ2-6	TRBV9	ASSVAGGGTGSSGANVLT
TRBJ2-1	TRBV28	ASSLSGGGWEQF
TRBJ2-7	TRBV19	ASSISWQSYEQY
-	TRBV30	ACPAFPGGEQY
TRBJ1-1	TRBV11-2	ASVRGTEAF
TRBJ2-5	TRBV9	ASSVGQGKETQY
TRBJ2-1	TRBV2	ASSSRSSYNEQF
TRBJ2-1	TRBV6-1	ASAPPIAGGGEQF
TRBJ1-5	TRBV5-4	ASSLDQNGAQH
TRBJ2-7	TRBV6-5	ASRSGMLGEQY
TRBJ1-5	TRBV11-2	ASSLGGDQPQH
TRBJ1-1	TRBV29-1	SVHRTGGTEAF
TRBJ2-1	TRBV7-3	ASSLGLAGGLLGEQF
TRBJ2-3	TRBV14	ASSQEYYGSTDTQY
TRBJ1-1	TRBV2	ASSHNLNTEAF
TRBJ2-7	TRBV7-2	ASSLEAGGLYEQY